This record concerns one TCR beta chain sequence. This sample was included in a study of blood T cell repertoires in COVID-19. Repertoires were generated with immunoSEQ multiplex PCR, while TCRdb's copy carries only in-frame clones and drops some. This table has 150,000 or so clones, roughly 87% appearing once. Germline V gives CDR1 KGHSH, CDR2 LQKENI. Trimming left V 2 bases short and J 2 bases short, with 6 bases between. The CDR3 length is 13 residues. Sequenced: PBMCs or T cells enriched from blood (not recorded which). The sequence came from a woman aged 40-49 years who had been exposed to COVID-19. The V and J genes are TRBV18 and TRBJ2-5; D ambiguous. The CDR3 nucleotides read TGTGCCAGCTCACCAAAACTGCAAGAGACCCAGTACTTC. This encodes CASSPKLQETQYF.